A single sample is the source of the 20 T cell receptor beta chains below, sequenced in a study of blood T cell repertoires in COVID-19. The protocol was immunoSEQ multiplex PCR, while the TCRdb copy is restricted to in-frame clones and leaves out a portion. Counted here are about 200,000 clones, about 78% occurring once; the ten biggest clones make up less than 6%. Material for sequencing was peripheral blood. The origin of the receptors is a woman aged 70-85 years with acute or convalescent COVID-19.

This clone occurred once. The chain links TRBV30 to TRBJ2-1; D is uncertain. The V gene's germline CDR1 is GTSNPN and CDR2 SVGIG (reference sequence). The CDR3 spans 12 residues. V gave up 2 bases and J gave up 4 bases, with 6 bases separating them. As DNA, the CDR3 is TGTGCCTGGAGTCCACTATACAATGAGCAGTTCTTC. This sequence encodes CAWSPLYNEQFF. The full variable domain, with the rest looked up from reference TRBV30 and TRBJ2-1, is SQTIHQWPATLVQPVGSPLSLECTVEGTSNPNLYWYRQAAGRGLQLLFYSVGIGQISSEVPQNLSASRPQDRQFILSSKKLLLSDSGFYLCAWSPLYNEQFFGPGTRLTVL.

This chain joins TRBV27 and TRBJ2-3; 9 nucleotides match TRBD2. CDR1 and CDR2 from the germline V gene are MNHEY and SMNVEV (reference sequence). With 6 bases clipped from V and 4 bases from J, the junction kept 8 bases outside the gene matches. The CDR3 contains 15 residues. The CDR3 nucleotides read TGTGCCAGCAGAGGACTGGCGGGAGGGCCAGATACGCAGTATTTT. Translated, it gives CASRGLAGGPDTQYF.

This chain uses TRBV7-2 with TRBJ1-1; 9 bases match TRBD1. Germline-derived CDR1 and CDR2 are SGHTA and FQGNSA. V gave up 6 bases and J gave up 4 bases; unmatched junction bases: 9. The CDR3 contains 15 residues. CDR3 nucleotides: TGTGCCAGCAGGTACAGGGGGCCTAGCGGCACTGAAGCTTTCTTT. It yields the protein CASRYRGPSGTEAFF.

The gene calls are TRBV30 and TRBJ2-2; tentatively, D is TRBD1 (6 bases). Trimming cost V 3 bases and J 7 bases, with 12 bases left between them. The CDR3 is 13 amino acids. Germline CDR1 reads GTSNPN; CDR2 reads SVGIG (reference sequence). The CDR3 reads CAWSGTGYGELFF. The CDR3 DNA reads TGTGCCTGGAGCGGCACAGGGTACGGGGAGCTGTTTTTT. Full variable domain (outside the CDR3, taken from reference TRBV30 and TRBJ2-2): SQTIHQWPATLVQPVGSPLSLECTVEGTSNPNLYWYRQAAGRGLQLLFYSVGIGQISSEVPQNLSASRPQDRQFILSSKKLLLSDSGFYLCAWSGTGYGELFFGEGSRLTVL.

The chain links TRBV7-9 to TRBJ2-2, with unresolved D. The ends were cut back, 5 bases at V and 6 bases at J, with 13 bases in the middle. Looked up from germline, CDR1 is SEHNR and CDR2 is FQNEAQ (reference sequence). The CDR3 loop spans 14 amino acids. The CDR3 DNA sequence: TGTGCCAGCAGCCCGACGGCAGGTCCCGGGGAGCTGTTTTTT. This gives the protein CASSPTAGPGELFF. Combining the CDR3 with reference TRBV7-9 and TRBJ2-2 gives the whole variable domain DTGVSQNPRHKITKRGQNVTFRCDPISEHNRLYWYRQTLGQGPEFLTYFQNEAQLEKSRLLSDRFSAERPKGSFSTLEIQRTEQGDSAMYLCASSPTAGPGELFFGEGSRLTVL.

This chain uses TRBV24-1 with TRBJ2-7, with D tentatively TRBD1 (6 bases). This CDR3 is 14 amino acids long. Germline CDR1 and CDR2: KGHDR and SFDVKD. Trimming took off 4 bases at V and 0 bases at J, with 9 bases between the two ends. The DNA for the CDR3 is TGTGCCACCAGTGAGACGGACAGCTCCTACGAGCAGTACTTC. Translating gives CATSETDSSYEQYF.

This chain connects TRBV2 to TRBJ2-7; D not resolved. CDR1 is SNHLY and CDR2 is FYNNEI in the germline V gene. This CDR3 comprises 11 residues. Trimming shortened V by 5 bases and J by 1 base, and 3 bases separated the two germline ends. CDR3 in DNA: TGTGCCAGCAGTTATTCCTACGAGCAGTACTTC. It codes for CASSYSYEQYF. Drawing the rest from reference TRBV2 and TRBJ2-7, the complete variable domain is EPEVTQTPSHQVTQMGQEVILRCVPISNHLYFYWYRQILGQKVEFLVSFYNNEISEKSEIFDDQFSVERPDGSNFTLKIRSTKLEDSAMYFCASSYSYEQYFGPGTRLTVT.

This clone was found a few times. The gene calls are TRBV24-1 and TRBJ1-2; D may be TRBD1 (6 bases). The germline V gene encodes CDR1 KGHDR and CDR2 SFDVKD. Between the trimmed V and J ends, which lost 2 bases and 6 bases, there was a span of 12 bases. This CDR3 comprises 14 residues. CDR3 amino acids: CATSDSKGVDGYTF. In DNA form, the CDR3 reads TGTGCCACCAGTGATTCCAAGGGGGTGGATGGCTACACCTTC.

The V call is TRBV19, the J call TRBJ1-1, with D possibly TRBD1 on 6 matching bases. From germline, CDR1 is LNHDA and CDR2 SQIVND (reference sequence). The V gene lost 2 bases and the J gene lost 6 bases, with 10 bases spanning the gap. The CDR3 contains 13 residues. The CDR3 DNA reads as TGTGCCAGTAGTATACCCGGACAGCCTGAAGCTTTCTTT. As protein: CASSIPGQPEAFF.

This clone was counted a single time. The rearrangement uses TRBV6-4 and TRBJ2-7, with 11 bases that match TRBD2. There are 18 residues in the CDR3. Germline CDR1 and CDR2: MRHNA and SNTAGT. The ends lost 2 bases at V and 0 bases at J; junction bases unmatched: 9. The CDR3 region has the DNA TGTGCCAGCAGTGACGGCCTAGCGGGAGGTGGAGGCTCCTACGAGCAGTACTTC. It codes for CASSDGLAGGGGSYEQYF.

This clone was recorded a few times. This chain links TRBV6-4 with TRBJ2-7; 9 nucleotides match TRBD1. V lost 8 bases to trimming and J lost 2 bases; unmatched junction nucleotides: 13. Germline V gene sequence: CDR1 MRHNA, CDR2 SNTAGT. The CDR3 is 16 residues long. The CDR3 spells CASGPTWGQGTYEQYF. CDR3 in DNA: TGTGCCAGCGGCCCGACCTGGGGACAGGGCACCTACGAGCAGTACTTC.

This rearrangement joins TRBV3-1 (or the pseudogene TRBV3-2) to TRBJ1-2; D gene unclear. Germline V lookup: CDR1 LGHDT, CDR2 YNNKEL (reference sequence). The CDR3 length is 15 residues. Trimming removed 0 bases at V and 0 bases at J, with 8 bases between. CDR3 coding DNA: TGTGCCAGCAGCCAAGAGGCTGTTGCTAACTATGGCTACACCTTC. Its protein product is CASSQEAVANYGYTF.

The rearrangement links TRBV3-1 (or the pseudogene TRBV3-2) to TRBJ1-2; possibly TRBD1 for D (5 bases). The CDR3 is made up of 11 amino acids. The germline CDR1 and CDR2 sequences are LGHDT and YNNKEL (reference sequence). V was shortened by 8 bases and J by 3 bases, with 7 bases between the two germline ends. This CDR3 is CASGRDYGYTF. The CDR3, as DNA: TGTGCCAGCGGCAGGGACTATGGCTACACCTTC.

The V and J genes are TRBV9 and TRBJ2-3; 9 bases line up with TRBD2. The length of the CDR3 is 15 residues. Germline CDR1 and CDR2: SGDLS and YYNGEE. V dropped 6 bases and J dropped 5; count of bases not matched to a gene: 10. CDR3 loop: CASNRGAGGVDTQYF. For the CDR3, the DNA is TGTGCCAGCAACCGTGGAGCGGGAGGTGTAGATACGCAGTATTTT.

The J gene is TRBJ1-4, the V gene TRBV2, with 7 nucleotides matching TRBD1. Germline CDR1 and CDR2: SNHLY and FYNNEI. CDR3 length equals 14 residues. Unmatched junction bases numbered 4, after V lost 6 bases and J lost 3 bases. CDR3 protein: CASSPGQPNEKLFF. The CDR3 nucleotides are TGTGCCAGCAGCCCGGGACAGCCTAATGAAAAACTGTTTTTT.

This clone was found once. The chain links TRBV5-4 to TRBJ2-7, with 9 bases fitting TRBD2. Germline V lookup: CDR1 SGHNT, CDR2 YYREEE (reference sequence). With 4 bases clipped from V and 7 bases from J, the junction kept 21 bases outside the gene matches. This CDR3 contains 18 residues. The CDR3 reads CASSPGRRGSGSAREQYF. In nucleotides, the CDR3 is TGTGCCAGCAGCCCCGGGCGTAGAGGTAGCGGGAGCGCTAGGGAGCAGTACTTC.

This clone was observed a few times. The chain is built from TRBV6-6 and TRBJ1-2; 7 bases are shared with TRBD1. With 0 bases clipped from V and 6 bases from J, the junction kept 7 bases outside the gene matches. The CDR3 covers 15 residues. Germline assignment: CDR1 MNHNY and CDR2 SVGAGI (reference sequence). The CDR3 region has the DNA TGTGCCAGCAGTTACTCTGCGGGACAGAGAAATGGCTACACCTTC. Amino acids: CASSYSAGQRNGYTF.

This rearrangement joins TRBV29-1 to TRBJ1-2; 9 bases map to TRBD1. The CDR3 is 13 residues long. The ends lost 7 bases at V and 6 bases at J; junction bases unmatched: 9. Per germline, CDR1 SQVTM and CDR2 ANQGSEA. In DNA, the CDR3 is TGCAGCGCCAAATCCGACAGGGGGGATGGCTACACCTTC. Its translation: CSAKSDRGDGYTF.

The chain couples TRBV27 to TRBJ2-7, with 8 bases aligning to TRBD1. This CDR3 is 15 amino acids long. J lost 3 bases, V lost 3 bases, and 7 bases had no gene match. Looked up from germline, CDR1 is MNHEY and CDR2 is SMNVEV (reference sequence). CDR3 in DNA: TGTGCCAGCAGTTTTGGGGTCAGGGGGCACTACGAGCAGTACTTC. Its protein product is CASSFGVRGHYEQYF.

This chain connects TRBV24-1 to TRBJ1-3; D unclear. Trimming removed 0 bases at V and 0 bases at J, with 11 bases between. The CDR3 extends over 17 amino acids. Germline V lookup: CDR1 KGHDR, CDR2 SFDVKD. The CDR3 region has the DNA TGTGCCACCAGTGATTTGAGGCTGCGGAGCTCTGGAAACACCATATATTTT. Its protein product is CATSDLRLRSSGNTIYF.